What follows is one TCR beta chain and its context. These data belong to a study of blood T cells in healthy people across ages. This CDR3 is built from 14 residues. The germline V gene has CDR1 DFQATT and CDR2 SNEGSKA (reference sequence). Trimming left V 5 bases short and J 1 base short, with 12 bases between. Using a J-beta primer mix together with a sample-barcoded 5' primer, a second PCR was run for roughly 7 to 11 cycles. CDR3-containing paired-end reads numbered at least 3 million in each sample. TCRdb independently ran MiXCR on the 5' RACE reads; one entry per CDR3 protein. The sample includes some 640,000 distinct CDR3 sequences, 45% to 50% seen only once; the top ten take about 32%.

Sequencing used blood. The chain combines TRBV20-1 with TRBJ2-1; possible D gene TRBD2, 5 bases. This sequence was found in a woman between 55 and 75 years old in good health. For the CDR3, the DNA is TGCAGTGCTGCCGAAGCGGTGTCCTACAATGAGCAGTTCTTC. Amino acids: CSAAEAVSYNEQFF.